The present TCR beta chain was sequenced within a study of blood T cells in healthy people across ages. On this clonotype itself: One junction end disagrees with the germline gene, perhaps due to a read error.

It was with a sample-barcoded 5' primer and a J-beta primer mix that a second PCR of roughly 7 to 12 cycles was run. Every cDNA was tagged by a template-switch adaptor with 12 random nucleotides. One entry per CDR3 protein results from TCRdb running MiXCR on the 5' RACE reads. The data hold about 800,000 distinct CDR3 sequences, with approximately 25% observed a single time. The CDR3 sequence is 14 residues long. The germline V gene has CDR1 DFQATT and CDR2 SNEGSKA (reference sequence). The sample was also reused in another study, on T cells of mothers and their children. Turning to that study: Samples were provided by three healthy Caucasian mothers and their six children.

The sample comprised blood. The rearrangement links TRBV20-1 to TRBJ2-7; 8 bases agree with TRBD2. The TCR comes from a boy aged 10-17 years in good health. The CDR3 DNA is TGCAATGCTAGATCCGGGAGGGCTACCTACGAGCAGTACTTC. This codes for CNARSGRATYEQYF.